These 4 T cell receptor beta chains were all obtained from the same sample, sequenced in a study of PD-1 blockade in mismatch repair-deficient tumors. Measured with immunoSEQ multiplex PCR; TCRdb has only the in-frame clones, and not every one. The sample shows 85,000 to 130,000 clones, approximately 83% of them seen only once. Here the sequenced sample was peripheral blood, taken 30 to 36 weeks after starting pembrolizumab. All receptors derive from an adult with mismatch repair-deficient cancer.

The genes are TRBV7-2 and TRBJ2-3; D is ambiguous. This CDR3 spans 14 amino acids. The germline V and J ends were trimmed by 3 bases and 2 bases, with 9 bases remaining between them. Germline V lookup: CDR1 SGHTA, CDR2 FQGNSA. CDR3 coding DNA: TGTGCCAGCAGCTTTTCCCTTCCCACAGATACGCAGTATTTT. This gives the protein CASSFSLPTDTQYF. Full variable domain (remainder filled in from reference TRBV7-2 and TRBJ2-3): GAGVSQSPSNKVTEKGKDVELRCDPISGHTALYWYRQSLGQGLEFLIYFQGNSAPDKSGLPSDRFSAERTGGSVSTLTIQRTQQEDSAVYLCASSFSLPTDTQYFGPGTRLTVL.

This chain joins TRBV7-2 and TRBJ1-2; D is uncertain. This CDR3 contains 16 residues. Between the trimmed V and J ends, which lost 3 bases and 0 bases, there was a span of 14 bases. Per the germline V gene, CDR1 is SGHTA and CDR2 is FQGNSA. The CDR3 protein is CASSFVLTVSNYGYTF. CDR3 DNA sequence: TGTGCCAGCAGCTTTGTGTTAACAGTTTCTAACTATGGCTACACCTTC. Drawing the rest from reference TRBV7-2 and TRBJ1-2, the complete variable domain is GAGVSQSPSNKVTEKGKDVELRCDPISGHTALYWYRQSLGQGLEFLIYFQGNSAPDKSGLPSDRFSAERTGGSVSTLTIQRTQQEDSAVYLCASSFVLTVSNYGYTFGSGTRLTVV.

This chain's CDR3 is CASSHGSPTDTQYF. The CDR3 region has the DNA TGTGCCAGCAGCCACGGGAGTCCGACAGATACGCAGTATTTT. The chain carries TRBV7-2 and TRBJ2-3; maybe TRBD2 (6 bases). Per germline, CDR1 SGHTA and CDR2 FQGNSA. The CDR3 totals 14 residues. The V end was cut by 5 bases, the J end by 3 bases, with 12 bases between.

With regard to this clone: The same CDR3 is also encoded by other DNA sequences in this sample. The V call is TRBV27, the J call TRBJ1-1; possibly TRBD1 for D (5 bases). The CDR3 is made up of 13 amino acids. The germline CDR1 and CDR2 sequences are MNHEY and SMNVEV (reference sequence). V was shortened by 6 bases and J by 1 base, with 9 bases between the two germline ends. The CDR3 DNA sequence: TGTGCCAGCAGGAGGGGAGGGAACACTGAAGCTTTCTTT. Protein: CASRRGGNTEAFF.